Listed below are T cell receptor beta chains from one sample, sequenced in a study of Ad26.COV2.S vaccination and SARS-CoV-2 variants. Measured with immunoSEQ multiplex PCR; TCRdb has only the in-frame clones, and not every one. The sample lists about 680,000 clones, roughly 90% occurring once. The sequencing used peripheral blood, collected in a trial of Ad26.COV2.S vaccine versus placebo. These receptor sequences come from a person between 18 and 65 years old who received the Ad26.COV2.S COVID-19 vaccine or a placebo. CDR3s leave out the opening cysteine and the closing phenylalanine or tryptophan. D genes are given only for firm matches.

TRBJ2-2	.	TRBV12-5	ASGLLPNTGELF
TRBJ1-6	TRBD1	TRBV27	ASTTGTAGHSPLH
TRBJ2-1	.	TRBV29-1	SVEGDGSYNEQF
TRBJ1-1	.	TRBV4-3	ASSQDFGTEAF
TRBJ2-7	.	TRBV16	ASSQLTEQY
TRBJ1-1	.	TRBV7-9	ASSPRDGNTEAF
TRBJ2-7	.	TRBV25-1	ASSEWAGAGSGNEQY
TRBJ1-3	.	TRBV5-8	ASSFPRASGNTIY
TRBJ2-1	TRBD2	TRBV7-2	ASSLGLAGGSSYNEQF
TRBJ1-1	.	TRBV19	ASSTRGGMNTEAF
TRBJ1-4	TRBD1	TRBV2	ASSAQTGGLKKLF